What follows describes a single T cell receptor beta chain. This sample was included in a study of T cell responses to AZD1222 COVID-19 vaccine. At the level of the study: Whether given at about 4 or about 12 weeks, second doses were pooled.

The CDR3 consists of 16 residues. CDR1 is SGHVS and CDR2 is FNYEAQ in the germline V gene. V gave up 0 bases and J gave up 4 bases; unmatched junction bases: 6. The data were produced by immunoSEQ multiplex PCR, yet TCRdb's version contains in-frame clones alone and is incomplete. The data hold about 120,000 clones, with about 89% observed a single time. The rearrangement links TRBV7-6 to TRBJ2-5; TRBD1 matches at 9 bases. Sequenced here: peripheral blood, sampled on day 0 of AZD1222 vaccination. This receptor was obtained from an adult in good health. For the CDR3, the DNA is TGTGCCAGCAGCTTAGCGCAGGTGGACAGGGGAGAGACCCAGTACTTC. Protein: CASSLAQVDRGETQYF.